Given below is one T cell receptor (beta chain) in context. Its antigen remains unknown. The source of the sample is a study of shared clonotypes between healthy human individuals. The assay was immunoSEQ multiplex PCR, and TCRdb's table has in-frame clones only and misses some. The sample lists about 2.4 million clones, approximately 94% occurring once. Study-wide results and limits: Among non-shared clonotypes, generation probabilities were lower than among those shared by all four donors. Among donors, the sharing of clonotypes was expected to be influenced by sequencing depth.

V lost 5 bases to trimming and J lost 4 bases, with 16 bases between them. The germline V gene has CDR1 SQVTM and CDR2 ANQGSEA. The CDR3 contains 14 residues. V gene TRBV29-1 combines with J gene TRBJ2-3, with D unresolved. This clonotype was sampled from a man between 18 and 35 years old in good health. The sequenced material came from naive CD4+ T cells sorted from blood. Indicated subset: CD45RA+ positively selected. CDR3 in amino acids: CSVRGRFYADTQYF. The CDR3 nucleotides read TGCAGCGTTCGAGGCAGGTTTTACGCAGATACGCAGTATTTT.